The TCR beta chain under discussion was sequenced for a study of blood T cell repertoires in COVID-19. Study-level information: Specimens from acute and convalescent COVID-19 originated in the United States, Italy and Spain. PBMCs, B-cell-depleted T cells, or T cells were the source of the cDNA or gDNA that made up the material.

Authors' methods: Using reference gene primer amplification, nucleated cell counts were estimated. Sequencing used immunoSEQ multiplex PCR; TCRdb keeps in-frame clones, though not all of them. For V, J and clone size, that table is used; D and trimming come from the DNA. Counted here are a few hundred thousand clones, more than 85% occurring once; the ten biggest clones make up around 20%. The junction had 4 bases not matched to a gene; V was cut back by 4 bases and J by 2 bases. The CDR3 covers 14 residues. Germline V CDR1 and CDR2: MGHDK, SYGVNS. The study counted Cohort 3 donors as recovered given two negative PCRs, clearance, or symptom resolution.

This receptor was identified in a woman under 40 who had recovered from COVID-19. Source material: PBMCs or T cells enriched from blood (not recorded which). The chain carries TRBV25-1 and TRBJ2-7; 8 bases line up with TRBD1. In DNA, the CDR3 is TGTGCCAGCAGTGGACTACAGGGGGCCTACGAGCAGTACTTC. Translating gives CASSGLQGAYEQYF.